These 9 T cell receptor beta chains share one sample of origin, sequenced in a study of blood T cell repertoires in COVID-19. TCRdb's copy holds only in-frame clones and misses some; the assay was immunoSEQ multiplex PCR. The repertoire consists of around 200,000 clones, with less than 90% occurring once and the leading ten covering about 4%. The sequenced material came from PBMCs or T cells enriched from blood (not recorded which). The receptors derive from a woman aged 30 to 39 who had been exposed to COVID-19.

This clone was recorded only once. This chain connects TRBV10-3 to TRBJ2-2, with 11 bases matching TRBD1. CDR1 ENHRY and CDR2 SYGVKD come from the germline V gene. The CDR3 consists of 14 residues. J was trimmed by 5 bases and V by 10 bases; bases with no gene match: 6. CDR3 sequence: CATQDRGQTGELFF. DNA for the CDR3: TGTGCCACCCAGGACAGGGGGCAGACCGGGGAGCTGTTTTTT.

The CDR3, as DNA: TGTGCCAGCACCGGAAGCGGGGGGATTTCCTACAATGAGCAGTTCTTC. Its protein is CASTGSGGISYNEQFF. The chain couples TRBV9 to TRBJ2-1, with TRBD2 identical over 9 bases. The ends lost 6 bases at V and 1 base at J; junction bases unmatched: 8. Germline CDR1 is SGDLS and CDR2 is YYNGEE. CDR3 length: 16 residues.

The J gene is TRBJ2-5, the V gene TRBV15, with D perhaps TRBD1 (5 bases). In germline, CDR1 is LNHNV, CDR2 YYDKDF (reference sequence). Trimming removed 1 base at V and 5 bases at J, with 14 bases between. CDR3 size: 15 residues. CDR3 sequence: CATSRGAGKWETQYF. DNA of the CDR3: TGTGCCACCAGCAGAGGGGCAGGGAAATGGGAGACCCAGTACTTC.

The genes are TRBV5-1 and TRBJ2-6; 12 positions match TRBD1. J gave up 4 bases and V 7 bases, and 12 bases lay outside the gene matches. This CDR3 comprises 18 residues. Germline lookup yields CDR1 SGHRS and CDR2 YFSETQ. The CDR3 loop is CASSFMGQGAPGANVLTF. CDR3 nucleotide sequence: TGCGCCAGCTCCTTTATGGGACAGGGGGCCCCCGGGGCCAACGTCCTGACTTTC.

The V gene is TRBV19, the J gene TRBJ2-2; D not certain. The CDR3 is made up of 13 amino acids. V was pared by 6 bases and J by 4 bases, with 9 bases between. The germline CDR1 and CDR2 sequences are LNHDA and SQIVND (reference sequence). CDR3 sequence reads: CASSGSFTGELFF. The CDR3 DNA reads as TGTGCCAGTAGCGGGTCCTTCACCGGGGAGCTGTTTTTT.

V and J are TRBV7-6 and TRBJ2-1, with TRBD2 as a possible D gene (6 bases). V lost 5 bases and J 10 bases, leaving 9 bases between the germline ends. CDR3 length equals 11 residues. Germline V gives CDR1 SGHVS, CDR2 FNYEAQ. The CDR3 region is CASSTGEEQFF. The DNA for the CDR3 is TGTGCCAGCAGCACGGGGGAGGAGCAGTTCTTC. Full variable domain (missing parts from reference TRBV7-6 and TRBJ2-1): GAGVSQSPRYKVTKRGQDVALRCDPISGHVSLYWYRQALGQGPEFLTYFNYEAQQDKSGLPNDRFSAERPEGSISTLTIQRTEQRDSAMYRCASSTGEEQFFGPGTRLTVL.

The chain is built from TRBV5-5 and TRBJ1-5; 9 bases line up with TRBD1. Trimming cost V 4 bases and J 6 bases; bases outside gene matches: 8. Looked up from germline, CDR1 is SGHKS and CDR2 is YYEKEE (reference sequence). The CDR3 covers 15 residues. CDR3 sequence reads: CASSLAGTGSQPQHF. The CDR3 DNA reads TGTGCCAGCAGCCTAGCCGGGACAGGGAGTCAGCCCCAGCATTTT. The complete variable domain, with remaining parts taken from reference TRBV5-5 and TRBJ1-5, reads DAGVTQSPTHLIKTRGQQVTLRCSPISGHKSVSWYQQVLGQGPQFIFQYYEKEERGRGNFPDRFSARQFPNYSSELNVNALLLGDSALYLCASSLAGTGSQPQHFGDGTRLSIL.

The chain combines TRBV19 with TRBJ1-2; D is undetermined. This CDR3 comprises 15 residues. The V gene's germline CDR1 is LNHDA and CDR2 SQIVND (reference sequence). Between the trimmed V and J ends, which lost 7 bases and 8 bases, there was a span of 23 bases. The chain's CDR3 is CASNVDIQVTHGYTF. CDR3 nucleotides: TGTGCCAGTAACGTCGACATCCAGGTAACTCACGGCTACACCTTC.

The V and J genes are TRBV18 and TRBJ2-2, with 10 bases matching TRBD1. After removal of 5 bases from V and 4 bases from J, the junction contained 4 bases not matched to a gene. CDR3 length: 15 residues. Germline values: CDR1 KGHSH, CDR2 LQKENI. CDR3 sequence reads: CASSDRGPVTGELFF. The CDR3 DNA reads TGTGCCAGCTCAGACAGGGGGCCGGTCACCGGGGAGCTGTTTTTT.